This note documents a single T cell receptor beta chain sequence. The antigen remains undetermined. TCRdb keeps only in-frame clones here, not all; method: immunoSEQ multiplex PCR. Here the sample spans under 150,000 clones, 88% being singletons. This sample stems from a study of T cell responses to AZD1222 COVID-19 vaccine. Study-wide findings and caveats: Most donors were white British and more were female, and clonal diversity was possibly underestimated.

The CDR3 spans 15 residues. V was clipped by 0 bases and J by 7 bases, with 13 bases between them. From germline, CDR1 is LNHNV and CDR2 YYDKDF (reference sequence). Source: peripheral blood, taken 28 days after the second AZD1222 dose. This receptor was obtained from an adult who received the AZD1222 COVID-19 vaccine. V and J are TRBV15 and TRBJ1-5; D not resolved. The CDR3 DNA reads TGTGCCACCAGCAGAGATCTGGGCTTGCGGCAGCCCCAGCATTTT. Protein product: CATSRDLGLRQPQHF.